This is a list of T cell receptor beta chains from one sample in a study of T cells after yellow fever vaccination. Via MiXCR, TCRdb re-called the 5' RACE reads, giving one row per CDR3 protein. This sample has just under 600,000 distinct CDR3 sequences, with approximately 12% found just once. The source was PBMCs, collected on the day of the yellow fever booster vaccination. Source of these receptors: a man under 40 who received the YFV17D yellow fever vaccine. Each CDR3 is given with its conserved first and last residue. Fields, in order: D gene, J gene, clone size, V gene, CDR3 DNA, CDR3 protein. The D gene is left open where the match is weak. Clone size is shown for a subset of rows, as once, few, many or a class of expanded clone.

>TRBD2|TRBJ2-1|.|TRBV5-5
TGTGCCAGCAGTTCACGGGGGGGACTAAACAATGAGCAGTTCTTC
CASSSRGGLNNEQFF
>.|TRBJ2-2|.|TRBV5-5
TGTGCCAGCAGCTCCCTATTGTTGACCGGGGAGCTGTTTTTT
CASSSLLLTGELFF
>TRBD2|TRBJ2-7|.|TRBV28
TGTGCCAGCAGTTCCTCGGCGGGGGTGCGTTTCTACGAGCAGTACTTC
CASSSSAGVRFYEQYF
>TRBD2|TRBJ2-1|.|TRBV10-3
TGTGCCATCAGTGAGGGTGAAACCGGGACTAGCGGGATGGATGAGCAGTTCTTC
CAISEGETGTSGMDEQFF
>.|TRBJ1-4|few|TRBV7-8
TGTGCCAGCAGCGGACTTCGGGAGAGAACAGAAAAACTGTTTTTT
CASSGLRERTEKLFF
>TRBD2|TRBJ2-1|few|TRBV10-3
TGTGCCATCAGTGACCTGACTAGCGGGTCTTACAATGAGCAGTTCTTC
CAISDLTSGSYNEQFF
>.|TRBJ2-4|few|TRBV9
TGTGCCAGCAGCGTGGGGGGCTTAGCCAAAAACATTCAGTACTTC
CASSVGGLAKNIQYF
>.|TRBJ1-1|.|TRBV5-1
TGCGCCAGCTGCTTGGATATAAACACTGAAGCTTTCTTT
CASCLDINTEAFF
>.|TRBJ1-1|few|TRBV12-3/TRBV12-4
TGTGCCAGCAGTTTAAGAGTTGGCGGCGAAGCTTTCTTT
CASSLRVGGEAFF
>TRBD2|TRBJ2-5|.|TRBV11-1
TGTGCCAGCAGCTTAGGGGACTACTTGGGACTAGCGGGAGCCCAAGAGACCCAGTACTTC
CASSLGDYLGLAGAQETQYF
>TRBD1|TRBJ2-1|few|TRBV5-1
TGCGCCAGCAGTCTAGGGACAGCCCTTTACAATGAGCAGTTCTTC
CASSLGTALYNEQFF